The 5 T cell receptor beta chains below all came from one sample that was sequenced in a study of lymphopenia after photon versus proton radiotherapy (dated by TCRdb to 2018 to 2020). Library method: the immunoSEQ multiplex PCR assay. TCRdb's version of the immuneACCESS table is confined to in-frame rearrangements and falls short of the full clone set. An unresolved V gene accounts for under half of the shortfall where checked; the remainder is of unknown origin. This sample gives 25,000 to 30,000 clones in total; about 87% of them show up just once. The ten largest clones take up roughly 50% of the sample. Sequencing used peripheral blood, obtained from a patient treated with proton-based radiotherapy. The receptors here all came from a woman aged 55 to 70 with cholangiocarcinoma. Some clones in this sample may be carry-over from other donors' samples.

This chain uses TRBV20-1 with TRBJ2-5, with D perhaps matching TRBD1 or TRBD2 (6 bases each). The CDR3 spans 11 residues. Germline CDR1 is DFQATT and CDR2 is SNEGSKA (reference sequence). V was trimmed by 5 bases and J by 5 bases, leaving 9 bases between them. The CDR3 loop is CSAGGGETQYF. DNA of the CDR3: TGCAGTGCTGGAGGGGGGGAGACCCAGTACTTC.

V and J are TRBV11-3 and TRBJ1-1, with D possibly TRBD1 on 6 matching bases. Trimming took 5 bases from V and 7 from J, leaving 11 bases between them. The germline gives CDR1 SGHNT, CDR2 YENEEA. The CDR3 covers 12 residues. The CDR3 DNA reads as TGTGCCAGCAGCCACGGACAGAGTGAAGCTTTCTTT. This translates into CASSHGQSEAFF.

The chain carries TRBV6-5 and TRBJ1-1; a possible D gene is TRBD1 (6 bases). Per the germline V gene, CDR1 is MNHEY and CDR2 is SVGAGI. This CDR3 has 14 amino acids. The V gene lost 0 bases and the J gene lost 4 bases, with 9 bases spanning the gap. Here the CDR3 reads CASSYSGGGTEAFF. CDR3 DNA sequence: TGTGCCAGCAGTTACTCAGGGGGAGGCACTGAAGCTTTCTTT.

CDR3 residues: CASTSGLAGTGELFF. The CDR3 region has the DNA TGTGCCAGTACCTCCGGGCTAGCGGGAACCGGGGAGCTGTTTTTT. The chain couples TRBV19 to TRBJ2-2; 9 nucleotides agree with TRBD2. Germline V lookup: CDR1 LNHDA, CDR2 SQIVND (reference sequence). Trimming took 7 bases from V and 5 from J; bases not matched to a gene: 8. The CDR3 has 15 amino acids.

The chain recombines TRBV27 with TRBJ1-1; D perhaps matches TRBD1 (5 bases). Germline V CDR1 and CDR2: MNHEY, SMNVEV (reference sequence). The CDR3 runs 15 residues. The ends were cut back, 7 bases at V and 8 bases at J, with 23 bases in the middle. CDR3 region: CASNGGKGTSGEAFF. DNA for the CDR3: TGTGCCAGCAACGGGGGAAAAGGGACCTCGGGGGAAGCTTTCTTT.